These T cell receptor beta chains were read from a single sample in a study of glioma-infiltrating T cells. TCRdb redid the calling of the multiplex PCR reads with MiXCR, one entry per CDR3 protein. The sample holds roughly 120,000 distinct CDR3 sequences, approximately 25% seen once. The sample was glioma tissue, nonneoplastic brain tissue, or PBMCs (not recorded which). The receptors were sampled from a human donor with low-grade glioma or glioblastoma, undergoing nonglioma brain surgery, or in good health (not recorded which). Both conserved end residues are part of each CDR3. The order of the fields is V gene, J gene, clone size, D gene, CDR3 DNA, CDR3 protein. D genes are given only for firm matches. Size is stated for part of the rows, as once, few or many counts, or as a class when the clone is expanded.

TRBV19	TRBJ1-1	NA	NA	TGTGCCAGTAATCATGCAGGGAACACTGAAGCTTTCTTT	CASNHAGNTEAFF
TRBV7-4	TRBJ2-3	many	TRBD2	TGTGCCAGCAGGCCAGCGGGACCCTCCACAGATACGCAGTATTTT	CASRPAGPSTDTQYF
TRBV5-4	TRBJ2-5	few	TRBD2	TGTGCCAGCAGCCGTAGACTAGCGGGAGGTGGTGAGACCCAGTACTTC	CASSRRLAGGGETQYF
TRBV12-3/TRBV12-4	TRBJ1-1	few	TRBD1	TGTGCCAGCAGGCCTCAGGGGGGGAGCACTGAAGCTTTCTTT	CASRPQGGSTEAFF
TRBV9	TRBJ2-5	few	TRBD2	TGTGCCAGCAGCGCGGGGGGAGAGACCCAGTACTTC	CASSAGGETQYF
TRBV6-6	TRBJ2-2	many	NA	TGTGCCAGCAGTTACTCGACTTTGGGCGGGGAGCTGTTTTTT	CASSYSTLGGELFF
TRBV7-2	TRBJ1-2	many	NA	TGTGCCAGCAGCCGTACCTCGGCCCATAACTATGGCTACACCTTC	CASSRTSAHNYGYTF
TRBV7-9	TRBJ2-7	many	TRBD2	TGTGCCAGCAGCATTGGCGGGAGGGCCGGTGAGCAGTACTTC	CASSIGGRAGEQYF
TRBV29-1	TRBJ2-3	many	NA	TGCAGCGGGGGACTCTTCACAGATACGCAGTATTTT	CSGGLFTDTQYF
TRBV6-1	TRBJ1-1	many	NA	TGTGCCAGCAGGACCGGGACGCGGGCTTTCTTT	CASRTGTRAFF
TRBV5-4	TRBJ2-3	few	TRBD1	TGTGCCAGCAGCTCGGACAGGGGGCGTTCAGATACGCAGTATTTT	CASSSDRGRSDTQYF
TRBV4-3	TRBJ1-6	many	NA	TGCGCCAGCAGCCAATTGACCGATTCACCCCTCCACTTT	CASSQLTDSPLHF
TRBV20-1	TRBJ2-7	NA	TRBD2	TGCAGTGCCATAGCGGGAGGGCCAGCCGAGCAGTACTTC	CSAIAGGPAEQYF
TRBV7-2	TRBJ2-1	many	TRBD2	TGTGCCAGCAGCTTAGTCGCGACTAGCGGAGGAGAGCAGTTCTTC	CASSLVATSGGEQFF
TRBV4-2	TRBJ1-5	few	NA	TGTGCCAGCAGCCAAGAACAGGGCAATCAGCCCCAGCATTTT	CASSQEQGNQPQHF
TRBV7-9	TRBJ1-2	NA	NA	TGTGCCAGCAGCCCCCGTGGCAAGGAGAACTATGGCTACACCTTC	CASSPRGKENYGYTF
TRBV3-1	TRBJ1-2	many	NA	TGTGCCAGCAGCCAAGGGTATGGCTACACCTTC	CASSQGYGYTF
TRBV20-1	TRBJ2-3	many	NA	TGCAGTGGCTCCTCGGATACGCAGTATTTT	CSGSSDTQYF
TRBV5-1	TRBJ1-1	NA	TRBD1	TGCGCCAGCAGCAGACAGGGTTCGAACACTGAAGCTTTCTTT	CASSRQGSNTEAFF
TRBV7-9	TRBJ2-7	NA	TRBD1	TGTGCCAGCAGCACTCACGACAGGGGGAGCAACTACGAGCAGTACTTC	CASSTHDRGSNYEQYF
TRBV15	TRBJ1-5	many	TRBD1	TGTGCCACCCAGCCCGGGACAGGTGGTCTCAATCAGCCCCAGCATTTT	CATQPGTGGLNQPQHF
TRBV20-1	TRBJ1-2	many	TRBD1	TGCAGTGCCACGACAGGGGACTATGGCTACACCTTC	CSATTGDYGYTF
TRBV4-3	TRBJ2-7	once	NA	TGCGCCAGCATCCAAGGAGGATCAGCCTACGATCAGTACTTC	CASIQGGSAYDQYF
TRBV14	TRBJ2-5	NA	NA	TGTGCCAGCAGCCAAGATAATTTGGGGATACAAGAGACCCAGTACTTC	CASSQDNLGIQETQYF
TRBV3-1	TRBJ2-1	many	NA	TGTGCCAGCAGCCATCCGTCAGGTAGCGGATACAATGTTGAGCAGTTCTTC	CASSHPSGSGYNVEQFF
TRBV4-3	TRBJ2-3	many	NA	TGCGCCAGCAGCCAAGAAGCTAGCTTCCCAGATACGCAGTATTTT	CASSQEASFPDTQYF
TRBV20-1	TRBJ2-7	NA	TRBD2	TGCAGTGCAGTACCGGGACTAGCGGGAGCATACGAGCAGTACTTC	CSAVPGLAGAYEQYF
TRBV7-2	TRBJ1-6	NA	NA	TGTGCCAGCAGCCCCACCCAAAATTCACCCCTCCACTTT	CASSPTQNSPLHF
TRBV29-1	TRBJ1-1	NA	NA	TGCAGCTTCCAACAGGGCCGTCAGTCTGAAGCTTTCTTT	CSFQQGRQSEAFF
TRBV3-1	TRBJ2-5	NA	TRBD2	TGTGCCAGCAGCCAAGATACTAGCGGGAGGGCTCGAGAGACCCAGTACTTC	CASSQDTSGRARETQYF
TRBV12-3/TRBV12-4	TRBJ1-1	NA	NA	TGTGCCAGCAAGTTCAGTACGCACACTGAAGCTTTCTTT	CASKFSTHTEAFF
TRBV9	TRBJ1-3	NA	TRBD1	TGTGCCAGCAGCGTAGGGTGGACAGGGCTCCTCTCTGGAAACACCATATATTTT	CASSVGWTGLLSGNTIYF
TRBV4-1	TRBJ1-3	NA	NA	TGCGCCAGCAGCCAAGAGACAGCCGGAAACACCATATATTTT	CASSQETAGNTIYF
TRBV28	TRBJ1-5	many	NA	TGTGCCAGCAGTACAAGGTCCCCCCAGCATTTT	CASSTRSPQHF
TRBV20-1	TRBJ2-3	many	NA	TGCAGTGCGCCCAGTCGACTAGGTTCAGATACGCAGTATTTT	CSAPSRLGSDTQYF
TRBV6-1	TRBJ2-1	many	NA	TGTGCCAGCAGTTTGGGCGGGAACTCCTACAATGAGCAGTTCTTC	CASSLGGNSYNEQFF
TRBV2	TRBJ1-1	many	TRBD1	TGTGCCAGCAGTGGGACAGGGGACACTGAAGCTTTCTTT	CASSGTGDTEAFF
TRBV5-1	TRBJ2-7	few	TRBD1	TGCGCCAGCAGCTTGGGTTCCGGGACAGGCGACGAGCAGTACTTC	CASSLGSGTGDEQYF
TRBV12-2	TRBJ1-6	NA	NA	TGTGCAAGTCGCTTAGCCGGGACAGGGCCTCTTCTCCGGGCCATAGGGAATTCACCCCTCCACTTT	CASRLAGTGPLLRAIGNSPLHF
TRBV29-1	TRBJ2-5	NA	NA	TGCAGCGTTGAAATTTCGCGCAGGGAGACCCAGTACTTC	CSVEISRRETQYF
TRBV12-3/TRBV12-4	TRBJ2-7	many	TRBD2	TGTGCCAGCAGACGACTAGCGGGAGGGGACGAGCAGTACTTC	CASRRLAGGDEQYF
TRBV19	TRBJ2-7	many	NA	TGTGCCAGTAGTAGCCCGGGGATCTCCTACGAGCAGTACTTC	CASSSPGISYEQYF
TRBV6-1	TRBJ2-1	medium-sized	NA	TGTGCCAGCCATAGTTCCTACAATGAGCAGTTCTTC	CASHSSYNEQFF
TRBV20-1	TRBJ2-7	many	NA	TGCAGTGCTGGGCCAACCTCTACAGGGATCTACGAGCAGTACTTC	CSAGPTSTGIYEQYF
TRBV28	TRBJ1-2	many	TRBD1	TGTGCCAGCAGTTTACCCCGGACAGGTGGCTACACCTTC	CASSLPRTGGYTF
TRBV4-3	TRBJ1-1	many	NA	TGCGCCAGCAGCCAATCATGGGTGGGGGACGCTGAAGCTTTCTTT	CASSQSWVGDAEAFF
TRBV12-3/TRBV12-4	TRBJ1-6	many	TRBD1	TGTGCCAGCAGTAGAGGACAGGGCAACTATAATTCACCCCTCCACTTT	CASSRGQGNYNSPLHF
TRBV27	TRBJ1-1	many	NA	TGTGCCAGCAGTTTATGGCCGGGACCGAACACTGAAGCTTTCTTT	CASSLWPGPNTEAFF
TRBV28	TRBJ2-1	many	TRBD2	TGTGCCAGCAGCCCAGGACTAGCGGGAGGGCCTGGCTCCTACAATGAGCAGTTCTTC	CASSPGLAGGPGSYNEQFF
TRBV29-1	TRBJ2-5	few	TRBD2	TGCAGCGTTGAGAACCTAGGGACTAGCGCTTTTGAGACCCAGTACTTC	CSVENLGTSAFETQYF
TRBV12-3/TRBV12-4	TRBJ2-3	few	NA	TGTGCCAGCAGTTGGCTGACAGCTAGCACAGATACGCAGTATTTT	CASSWLTASTDTQYF
TRBV14	TRBJ2-7	many	TRBD1	TGTGCCAGCAGCCAACTCACGTGGACAGGGAATAACTACCACGAGCAGTACTTC	CASSQLTWTGNNYHEQYF
TRBV5-6	TRBJ2-2	NA	NA	TGTGCCAGCAGCTTGGTTCCGAACACCGGGGAGCTGTTTTTT	CASSLVPNTGELFF